This T cell receptor beta chain was recovered during a study of OX40 agonist ivuxolimab in advanced cancers. In the study overall: Among those treated, three patients had partial responses, one with hepatocellular carcinoma and two with cutaneous melanoma.

Generated by immunoSEQ multiplex PCR, the TCRdb table keeps only in-frame clones and is missing some. The data hold around 64,000 clones, with around 90% observed a single time. V was cut by 2 bases and J by 2 bases, with 5 bases left in between. Germline V gives CDR1 SGHNT, CDR2 YYREEE (reference sequence). The CDR3 has 12 amino acids. The sample consisted of CD4+ or CD8+ T cells sorted from blood, taken in a trial of the OX40 agonist ivuxolimab. The chain employs TRBV5-4 and TRBJ2-7; D is uncertain. This TCR came from an adult with an advanced solid tumor such as melanoma, head and neck, liver or kidney cancer. CDR3 sequence reads: CASSLGAYEQYF. The CDR3 DNA reads TGTGCCAGCAGCTTAGGCGCCTACGAGCAGTACTTC.